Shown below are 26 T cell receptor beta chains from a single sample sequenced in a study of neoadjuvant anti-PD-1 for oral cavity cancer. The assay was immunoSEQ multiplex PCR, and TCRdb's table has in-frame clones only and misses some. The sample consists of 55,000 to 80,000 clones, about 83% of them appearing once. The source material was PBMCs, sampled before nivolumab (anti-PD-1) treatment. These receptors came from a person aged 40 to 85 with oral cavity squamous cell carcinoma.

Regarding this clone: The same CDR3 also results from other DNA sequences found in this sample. The CDR3 protein is CASSLGQGGTGELFF. DNA for the CDR3: TGTGCCAGCAGTTTGGGACAGGGGGGCACCGGGGAGCTGTTTTTT. The rearrangement joins TRBV6-5 to TRBJ2-2; TRBD1 agrees at 11 bases. Per the germline V gene, CDR1 is MNHEY and CDR2 is SVGAGI. The CDR3 has 15 residues. The V segment lost 4 bases and the J segment 4 bases; nucleotides outside the gene matches: 2.

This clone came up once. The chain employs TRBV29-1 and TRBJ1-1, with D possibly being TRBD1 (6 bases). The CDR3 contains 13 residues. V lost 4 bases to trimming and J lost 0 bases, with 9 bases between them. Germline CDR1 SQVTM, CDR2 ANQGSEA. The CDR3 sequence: CSVGQALNTEAFF. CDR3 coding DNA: TGCAGCGTTGGACAGGCCTTGAACACTGAAGCTTTCTTT.

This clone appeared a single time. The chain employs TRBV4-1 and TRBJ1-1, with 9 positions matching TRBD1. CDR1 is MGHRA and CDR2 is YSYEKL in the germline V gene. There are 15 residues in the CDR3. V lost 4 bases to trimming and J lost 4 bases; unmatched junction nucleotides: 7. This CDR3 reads CASSLTGTGSTEAFF. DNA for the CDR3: TGCGCCAGCAGCCTGACCGGGACAGGGAGCACTGAAGCTTTCTTT.

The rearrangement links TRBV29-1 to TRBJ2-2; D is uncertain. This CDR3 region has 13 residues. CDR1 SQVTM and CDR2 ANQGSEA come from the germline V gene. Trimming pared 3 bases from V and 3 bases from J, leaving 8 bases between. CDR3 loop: CSVEARHTGELFF. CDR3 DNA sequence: TGCAGCGTTGAGGCTAGGCACACCGGGGAGCTGTTTTTT.

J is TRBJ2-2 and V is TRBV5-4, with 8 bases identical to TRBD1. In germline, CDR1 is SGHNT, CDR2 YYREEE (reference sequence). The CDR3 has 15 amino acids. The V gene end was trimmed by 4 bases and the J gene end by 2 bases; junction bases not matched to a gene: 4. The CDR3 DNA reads TGTGCCAGCAGCCGGACAGGGTTCAACACCGGGGAGCTGTTTTTT. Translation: CASSRTGFNTGELFF.

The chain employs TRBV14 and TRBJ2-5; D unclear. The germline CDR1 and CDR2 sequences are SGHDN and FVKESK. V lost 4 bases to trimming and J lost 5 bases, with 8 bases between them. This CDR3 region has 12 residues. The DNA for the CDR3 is TGTGCCAGCAGCCCTCAACGGGAGACCCAGTACTTC. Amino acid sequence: CASSPQRETQYF.

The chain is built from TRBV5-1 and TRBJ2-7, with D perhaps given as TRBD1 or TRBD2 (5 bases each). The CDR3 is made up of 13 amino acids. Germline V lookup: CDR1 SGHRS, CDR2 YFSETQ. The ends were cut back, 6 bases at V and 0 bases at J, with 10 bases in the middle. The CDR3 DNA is TGCGCCAGCAATCGGGGCAGCTCCTACGAGCAGTACTTC. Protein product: CASNRGSSYEQYF.

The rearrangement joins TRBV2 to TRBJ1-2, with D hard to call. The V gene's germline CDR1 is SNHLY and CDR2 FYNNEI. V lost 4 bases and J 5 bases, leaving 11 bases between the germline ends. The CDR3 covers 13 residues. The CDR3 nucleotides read TGTGCCAGCAGTGTTCAAGGGAGGTATGGCTACACCTTC. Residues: CASSVQGRYGYTF.

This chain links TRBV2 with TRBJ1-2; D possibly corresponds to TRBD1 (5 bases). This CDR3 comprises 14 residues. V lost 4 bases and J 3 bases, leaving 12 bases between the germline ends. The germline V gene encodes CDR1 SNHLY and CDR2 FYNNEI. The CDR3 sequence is CASSVAGRDYGYTF. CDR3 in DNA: TGTGCCAGCAGTGTTGCAGGGCGGGACTATGGCTACACCTTC.

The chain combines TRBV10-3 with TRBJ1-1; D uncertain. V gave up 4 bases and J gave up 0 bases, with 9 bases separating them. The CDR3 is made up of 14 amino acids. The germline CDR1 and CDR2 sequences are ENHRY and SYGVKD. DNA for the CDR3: TGTGCCATCAGTGCTAGCCTCATGAACACTGAAGCTTTCTTT. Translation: CAISASLMNTEAFF.

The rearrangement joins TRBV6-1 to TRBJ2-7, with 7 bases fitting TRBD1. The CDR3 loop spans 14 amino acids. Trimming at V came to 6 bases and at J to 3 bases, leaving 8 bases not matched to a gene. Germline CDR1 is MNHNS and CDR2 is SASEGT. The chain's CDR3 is CASRETGKLYEQYF. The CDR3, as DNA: TGTGCCAGCAGGGAGACAGGGAAGCTCTACGAGCAGTACTTC.

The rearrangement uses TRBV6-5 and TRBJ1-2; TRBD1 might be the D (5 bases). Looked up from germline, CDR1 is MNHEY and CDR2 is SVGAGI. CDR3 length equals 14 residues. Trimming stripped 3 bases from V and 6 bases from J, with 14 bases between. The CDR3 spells CASSYQGGSNGYTF. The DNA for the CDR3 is TGTGCCAGCAGTTATCAGGGCGGATCCAATGGCTACACCTTC.

The CDR3 DNA sequence: TGTGCCAGTAGTCTCGTCGGCTTTGAAGCTTTCTTT. Its translation is CASSLVGFEAFF. The chain couples TRBV19 to TRBJ1-1; D remains unclear. Germline values: CDR1 LNHDA, CDR2 SQIVND (reference sequence). Trimming left V 5 bases short and J 7 bases short, with 11 bases between. This CDR3 is 12 amino acids long.

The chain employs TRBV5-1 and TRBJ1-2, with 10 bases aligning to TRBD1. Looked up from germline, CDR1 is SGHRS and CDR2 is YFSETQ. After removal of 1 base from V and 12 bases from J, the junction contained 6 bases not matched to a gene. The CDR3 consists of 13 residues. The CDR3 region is CASSLKGQGKDTF. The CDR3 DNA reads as TGCGCCAGCAGCTTGAAGGGACAGGGGAAGGACACCTTC.

In DNA, the CDR3 is TGCACCAGCAGCCAACCCCTAGCGGGAGGTGCAGATACGCAGTATTTT. Amino acid sequence: CTSSQPLAGGADTQYF. V and J are TRBV1 and TRBJ2-3; the table's D call of TRBD2 was not tested on the DNA. TRBV1 is tagged as a pseudogene. The CDR3 runs 16 residues.

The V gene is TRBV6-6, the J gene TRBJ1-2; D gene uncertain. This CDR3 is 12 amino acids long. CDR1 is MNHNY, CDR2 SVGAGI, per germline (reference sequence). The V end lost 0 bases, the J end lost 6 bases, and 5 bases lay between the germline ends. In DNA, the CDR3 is TGTGCCAGCAGTTACTCGCCCAATGGCTACACCTTC. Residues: CASSYSPNGYTF.

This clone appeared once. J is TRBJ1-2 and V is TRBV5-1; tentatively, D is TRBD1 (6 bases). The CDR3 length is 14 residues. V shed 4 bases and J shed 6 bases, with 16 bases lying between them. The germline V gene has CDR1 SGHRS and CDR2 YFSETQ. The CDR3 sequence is CASSHYTGTNGYTF. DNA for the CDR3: TGCGCCAGCAGCCACTACACAGGGACTAATGGCTACACCTTC.

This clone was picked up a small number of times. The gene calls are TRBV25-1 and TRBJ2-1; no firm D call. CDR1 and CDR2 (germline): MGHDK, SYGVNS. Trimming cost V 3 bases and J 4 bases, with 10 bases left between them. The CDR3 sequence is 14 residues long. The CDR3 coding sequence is TGTGCCAGCAGTGAGGCCTTTGGATACAATGAGCAGTTCTTC. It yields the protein CASSEAFGYNEQFF.

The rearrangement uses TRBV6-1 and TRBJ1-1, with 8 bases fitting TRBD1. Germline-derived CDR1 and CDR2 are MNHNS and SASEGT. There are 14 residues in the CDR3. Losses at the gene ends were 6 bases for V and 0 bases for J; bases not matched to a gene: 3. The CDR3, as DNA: TGTGCCAGCAGCAGACAGGGGATGAACACTGAAGCTTTCTTT. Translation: CASSRQGMNTEAFF.

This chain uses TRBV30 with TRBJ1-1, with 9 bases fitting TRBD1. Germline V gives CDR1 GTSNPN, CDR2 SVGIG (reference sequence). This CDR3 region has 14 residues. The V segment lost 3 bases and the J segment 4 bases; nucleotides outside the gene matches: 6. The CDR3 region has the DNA TGTGCCTGGAGCGAACAGGGGGCAAGCACTGAAGCTTTCTTT. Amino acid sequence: CAWSEQGASTEAFF.

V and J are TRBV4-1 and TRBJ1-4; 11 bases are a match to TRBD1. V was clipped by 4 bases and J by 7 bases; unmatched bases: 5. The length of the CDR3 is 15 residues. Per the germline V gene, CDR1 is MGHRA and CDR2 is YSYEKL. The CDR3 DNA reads TGCGCCAGCAGCCGGACAGGGGGCTGGAGTGAAAAACTGTTTTTT. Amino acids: CASSRTGGWSEKLFF.

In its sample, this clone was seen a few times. CDR3 residues: CASSTDRDQPQHF. The CDR3 bases are TGTGCCAGCAGCACGGACAGGGACCAGCCCCAGCATTTT. The gene calls are TRBV7-6 and TRBJ1-5, with 8 bases that match TRBD1. Trimming cost V 5 bases and J 7 bases; bases outside gene matches: 4. This CDR3 is 13 amino acids long. The germline V gene has CDR1 SGHVS and CDR2 FNYEAQ.

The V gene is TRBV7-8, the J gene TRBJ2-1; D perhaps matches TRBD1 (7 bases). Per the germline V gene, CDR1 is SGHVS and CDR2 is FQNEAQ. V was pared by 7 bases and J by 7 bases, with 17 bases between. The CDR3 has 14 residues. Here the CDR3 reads CASTVPGGGNEQFF. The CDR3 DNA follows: TGTGCCAGCACCGTCCCAGGGGGAGGTAATGAGCAGTTCTTC.

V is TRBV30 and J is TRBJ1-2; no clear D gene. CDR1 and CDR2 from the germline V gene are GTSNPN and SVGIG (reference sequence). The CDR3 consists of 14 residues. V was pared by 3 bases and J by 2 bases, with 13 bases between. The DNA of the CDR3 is TGTGCCTGGAGAATTCTGCTCGGAAACTATGGCTACACCTTC. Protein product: CAWRILLGNYGYTF.

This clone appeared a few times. For the CDR3, the DNA is TGTGCCAGCAGCTCCCTAAAACAGGGAACTAATGAAAAACTGTTTTTT. This gives the protein CASSSLKQGTNEKLFF. V gene TRBV7-7 combines with J gene TRBJ1-4; TRBD1 might be the D (6 bases). Trimming cost V 4 bases and J 1 base, with 13 bases left between them. The CDR3 length is 16 residues. Germline V lookup: CDR1 SSHAT, CDR2 FNYEAQ (reference sequence).

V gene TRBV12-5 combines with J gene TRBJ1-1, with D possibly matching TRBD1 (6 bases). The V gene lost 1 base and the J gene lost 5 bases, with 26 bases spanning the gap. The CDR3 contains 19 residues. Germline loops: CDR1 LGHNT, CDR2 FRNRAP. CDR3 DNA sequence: TGTGCTAGTGGTTTGGCATACGATGTATTTAAACAGGGTGAGACTGAAGCTTTCTTT. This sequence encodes CASGLAYDVFKQGETEAFF.